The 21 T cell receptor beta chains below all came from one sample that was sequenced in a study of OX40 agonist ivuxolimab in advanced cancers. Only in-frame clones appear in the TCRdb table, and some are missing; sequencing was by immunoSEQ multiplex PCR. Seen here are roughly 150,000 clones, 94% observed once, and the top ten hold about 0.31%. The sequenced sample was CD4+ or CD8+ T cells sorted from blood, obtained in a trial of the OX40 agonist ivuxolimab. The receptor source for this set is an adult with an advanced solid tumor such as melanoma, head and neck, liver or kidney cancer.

The CDR3 bases are TGTGCCAGTACCGGGTGGACGAACACTGAAGCTTTCTTT. Amino acid sequence: CASTGWTNTEAFF. The chain carries TRBV19 and TRBJ1-1; D unclear. Trimming cost V 7 bases and J 1 base, with 10 bases left between them. The germline V gene encodes CDR1 LNHDA and CDR2 SQIVND (reference sequence). This CDR3 is 13 amino acids long.

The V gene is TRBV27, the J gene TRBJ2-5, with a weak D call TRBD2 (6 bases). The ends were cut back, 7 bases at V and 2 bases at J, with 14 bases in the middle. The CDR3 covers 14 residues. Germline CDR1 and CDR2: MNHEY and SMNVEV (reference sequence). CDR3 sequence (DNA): TGTGCCAGCACCAAGGCGGGACGGCAAGAGACCCAGTACTTC. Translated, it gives CASTKAGRQETQYF.

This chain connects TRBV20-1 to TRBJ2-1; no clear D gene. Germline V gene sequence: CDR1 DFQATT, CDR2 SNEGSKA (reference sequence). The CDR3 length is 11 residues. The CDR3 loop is CSPSSYNEQFF. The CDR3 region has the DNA TGCTCCCCAAGCTCCTACAATGAGCAGTTCTTC.

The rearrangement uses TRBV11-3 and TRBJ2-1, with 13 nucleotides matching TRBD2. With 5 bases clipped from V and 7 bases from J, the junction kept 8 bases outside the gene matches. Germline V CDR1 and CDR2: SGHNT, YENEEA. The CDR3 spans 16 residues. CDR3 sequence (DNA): TGTGCCAGCAGCACCCTGGGACTAGCGGGGACTAATGAGCAGTTCTTC. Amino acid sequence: CASSTLGLAGTNEQFF.

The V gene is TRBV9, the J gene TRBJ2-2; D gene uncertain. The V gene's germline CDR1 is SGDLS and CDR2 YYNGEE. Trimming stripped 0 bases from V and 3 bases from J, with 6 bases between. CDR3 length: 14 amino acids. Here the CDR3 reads CASSVGGYTGELFF. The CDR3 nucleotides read TGTGCCAGCAGCGTAGGTGGATACACCGGGGAGCTGTTTTTT.

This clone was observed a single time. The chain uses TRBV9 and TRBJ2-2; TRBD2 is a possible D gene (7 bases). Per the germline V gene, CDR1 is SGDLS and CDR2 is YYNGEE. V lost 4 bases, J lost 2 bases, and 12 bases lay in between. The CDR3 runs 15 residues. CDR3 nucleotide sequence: TGTGCCAGCAGCTCCCGGGGGGCTAACACCGGGGAGCTGTTTTTT. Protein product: CASSSRGANTGELFF.

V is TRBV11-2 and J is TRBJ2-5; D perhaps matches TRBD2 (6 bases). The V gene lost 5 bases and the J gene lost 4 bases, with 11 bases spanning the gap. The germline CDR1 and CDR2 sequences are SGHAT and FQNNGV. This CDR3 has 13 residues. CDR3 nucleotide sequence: TGTGCCAGCAGCCAACTAGCCCCAGAGACCCAGTACTTC. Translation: CASSQLAPETQYF.

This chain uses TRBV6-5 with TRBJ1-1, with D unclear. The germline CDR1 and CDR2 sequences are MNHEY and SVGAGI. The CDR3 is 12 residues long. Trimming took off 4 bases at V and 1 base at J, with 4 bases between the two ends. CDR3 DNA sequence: TGTGCCAGCAGTTGGGGGAACACTGAAGCTTTCTTT. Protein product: CASSWGNTEAFF.

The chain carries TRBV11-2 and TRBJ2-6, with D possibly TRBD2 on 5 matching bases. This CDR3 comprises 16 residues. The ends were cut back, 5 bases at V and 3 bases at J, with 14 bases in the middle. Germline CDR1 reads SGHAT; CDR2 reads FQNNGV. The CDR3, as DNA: TGTGCCAGCAGCCCCCGGAGGCCCAGTGGGGCCAACGTCCTGACTTTC. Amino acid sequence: CASSPRRPSGANVLTF.

For the CDR3, the DNA is TGTGCCAGCAGTGTACTAGCGGGAGCCAGTGAGCAGTTCTTC. Protein product: CASSVLAGASEQFF. The chain recombines TRBV28 with TRBJ2-1; TRBD2 matches 11 bases. Germline-derived CDR1 and CDR2 are MDHEN and SYDVKM. This CDR3 spans 14 amino acids. The trim removed 5 bases at V and 9 bases at J, leaving 6 bases unmatched.

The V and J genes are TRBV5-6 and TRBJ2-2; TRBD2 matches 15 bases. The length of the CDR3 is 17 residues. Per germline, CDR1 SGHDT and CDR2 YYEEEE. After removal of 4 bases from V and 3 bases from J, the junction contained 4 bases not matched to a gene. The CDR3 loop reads CASSRTSGRVYTGELFF. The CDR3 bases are TGTGCCAGCAGCCGGACTAGCGGGAGGGTGTACACCGGGGAGCTGTTTTTT.

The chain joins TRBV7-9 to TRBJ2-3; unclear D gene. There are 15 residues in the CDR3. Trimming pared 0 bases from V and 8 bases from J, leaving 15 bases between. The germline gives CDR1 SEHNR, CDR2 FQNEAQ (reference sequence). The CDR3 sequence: CASSLAGPLSRTQYF. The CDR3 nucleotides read TGTGCCAGCAGCTTAGCAGGACCCCTTTCTCGTACGCAGTATTTT.

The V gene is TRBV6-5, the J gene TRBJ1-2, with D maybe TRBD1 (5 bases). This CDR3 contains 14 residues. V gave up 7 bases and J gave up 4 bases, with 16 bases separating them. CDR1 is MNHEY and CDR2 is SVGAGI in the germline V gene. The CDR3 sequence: CASTLRQSLYGYTF. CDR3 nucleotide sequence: TGTGCCAGCACCCTGAGACAGTCCCTCTATGGCTACACCTTC.

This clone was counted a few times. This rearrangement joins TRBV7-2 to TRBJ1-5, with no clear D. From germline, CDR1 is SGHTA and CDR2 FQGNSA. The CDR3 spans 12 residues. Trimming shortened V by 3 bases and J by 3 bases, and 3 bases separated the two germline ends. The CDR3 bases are TGTGCCAGCAGCTTTTACAATCAGCCCCAGCATTTT. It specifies CASSFYNQPQHF. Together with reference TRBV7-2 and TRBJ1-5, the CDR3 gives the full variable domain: GAGVSQSPSNKVTEKGKDVELRCDPISGHTALYWYRQSLGQGLEFLIYFQGNSAPDKSGLPSDRFSAERTGGSVSTLTIQRTQQEDSAVYLCASSFYNQPQHFGDGTRLSIL.

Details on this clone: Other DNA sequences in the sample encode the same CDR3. The CDR3 DNA is TGTGCCAGTTCTCTCGGACAGAACTATGGCTACACCTTC. It encodes CASSLGQNYGYTF. This chain links TRBV28 with TRBJ1-2; tentative D call: TRBD1 (6 bases). V shed 9 bases and J shed 2 bases, with 13 bases lying between them. The CDR3 is 13 amino acids. Germline V gene lookup returns CDR1 MDHEN and CDR2 SYDVKM.

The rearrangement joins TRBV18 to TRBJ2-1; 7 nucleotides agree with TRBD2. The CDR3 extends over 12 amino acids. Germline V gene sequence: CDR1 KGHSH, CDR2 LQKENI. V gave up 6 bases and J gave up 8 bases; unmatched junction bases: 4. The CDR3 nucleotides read TGTGCCAGCTCCCTAACTAGCGATGAGCAGTTCTTC. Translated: CASSLTSDEQFF. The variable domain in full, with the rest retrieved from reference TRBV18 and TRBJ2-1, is NAGVMQNPRHLVRRRGQEARLRCSPMKGHSHVYWYRQLPEEGLKFMVYLQKENIIDESGMPKERFSAEFPKEGPSILRIQQVVRGDSAAYFCASSLTSDEQFFGPGTRLTVL.

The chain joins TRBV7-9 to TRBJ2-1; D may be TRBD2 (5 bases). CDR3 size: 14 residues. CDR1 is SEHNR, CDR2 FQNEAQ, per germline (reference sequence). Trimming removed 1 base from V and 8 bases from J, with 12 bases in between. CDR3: CASSLDSGIHEQFF. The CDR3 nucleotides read TGTGCCAGCAGCTTAGACTCGGGGATACATGAGCAGTTCTTC.

This CDR3 reads CASSVHRGLPGETQYF. DNA for the CDR3: TGCGCCAGCAGTGTCCACAGGGGGCTACCCGGAGAGACCCAGTACTTC. The chain has TRBV10-2 and TRBJ2-5; TRBD1 matches 9 bases. Germline CDR1 and CDR2: WSHSY and SAAADI. With V trimmed by 4 bases and J by 4 bases, 10 bases remained unmatched. CDR3 size: 16 residues.

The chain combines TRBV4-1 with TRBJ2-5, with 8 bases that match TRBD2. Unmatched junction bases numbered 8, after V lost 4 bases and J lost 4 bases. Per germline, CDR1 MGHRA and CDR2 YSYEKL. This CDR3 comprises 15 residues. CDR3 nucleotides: TGCGCCAGCAGCCTAATCGGGGGGGTTCCAGAGACCCAGTACTTC. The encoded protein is CASSLIGGVPETQYF.

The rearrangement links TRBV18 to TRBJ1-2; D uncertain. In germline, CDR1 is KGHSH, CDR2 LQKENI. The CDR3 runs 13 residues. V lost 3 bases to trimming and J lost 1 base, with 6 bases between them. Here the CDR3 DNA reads TGTGCCAGCTCACCGGAGGGTAACTATGGCTACACCTTC. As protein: CASSPEGNYGYTF.

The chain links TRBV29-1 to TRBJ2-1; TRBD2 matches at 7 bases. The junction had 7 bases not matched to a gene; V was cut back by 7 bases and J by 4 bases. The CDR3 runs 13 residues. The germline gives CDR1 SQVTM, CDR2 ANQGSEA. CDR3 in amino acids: CSARGDGYNEQFF. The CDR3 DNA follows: TGCAGCGCCCGGGGGGACGGGTACAATGAGCAGTTCTTC.